Below, 2 T cell receptor beta chains from the same sample are listed, as sequenced in a study of T cells in women clearing cervical HPV infection. Data came from immunoSEQ multiplex PCR; TCRdb stores just in-frame clones and leaves some out. The sample totals about 48,000 clones. Sequencing used blood buffy coat. Source of these receptors: a woman aged 18-70 years with a cervical HPV16 infection that either progressed to CIN3+ or cleared (not recorded which).

On this clone: The CDR3 is cut off 3 residues early in the read; its end comes from the germline J gene. The chain is built from TRBV10-3 and TRBJ2-3; D might be TRBD2 (7 bases). Germline V CDR1 and CDR2: ENHRY, SYGVKD. There are 15 residues in the CDR3. V dropped 6 bases and J dropped 3 bases, with 16 bases sitting between them. The covered CDR3 bases are TGTGCCATCAGGGGGGCGGCGGGAGAAACAGATACG. Its protein product is CAIRGAAGETDT. The complete CDR3 reads CAIRGAAGETDTQYF.

With regard to this clone: The sequence runs out 3 residues before the end of the CDR3; the remainder is reconstructed from the germline J gene. The chain links TRBV12-3 or TRBV12-4 to TRBJ1-2, with D possibly matching TRBD1 (5 bases). V was clipped by 6 bases and J by 3 bases, with 11 bases between them. The CDR3 consists of 13 residues. The CDR3 sequence: CASRIDRYYGYTF. The part of the CDR3 DNA that was read is TGTGCCAGCAGGATAGACAGATACTATGGC.